The rows below give T cell receptor beta chains drawn from one sample of a study of T-cell memory formation after mild COVID-19. TCRdb redid the calling of the 5' RACE reads with MiXCR, one entry per CDR3 protein. The sample holds some 310,000 distinct CDR3 sequences; around 20% are singletons and the top ten take roughly a fifth. Sequencing was performed on PBMCs or a T cell subset sorted from them (not recorded which). The receptors come from a young man who had mild COVID-19 (a few samples of this study predate the infection). Cell type and time point are not known. Both conserved end residues are part of each CDR3. A D gene is named only where the DNA matches it firmly. The listing skips clone size in some rows; elsewhere it reads once, few, many or a size class.

>TRBJ2-4|many|.|TRBV20-1
CSARDQGGVGGNIQYF
TGCAGTGCTAGAGATCAGGGTGGTGTAGGGGGAAACATTCAGTACTTC
>TRBJ2-2|.|TRBD2|TRBV12-3/TRBV12-4
CASTWRGGNTGELFF
TGTGCCAGCACTTGGCGGGGGGGAAACACCGGGGAGCTGTTTTTT
>TRBJ1-1|few|.|TRBV4-1
CASSQKGTEAFF
TGCGCCAGCAGCCAAAAAGGCACTGAAGCTTTCTTT
>TRBJ2-3|few|.|TRBV5-1
CASSSGDPQSTQYF
TGCGCCAGCAGCTCCGGAGACCCCCAGAGTACGCAGTATTTT
>TRBJ1-5|.|TRBD1|TRBV5-1
CASSSTGTGYQPQHF
TGCGCCAGCAGCTCTACCGGGACAGGATATCAGCCCCAGCATTTT
>TRBJ2-6|.|.|TRBV11-2
CASSLDRVAGANVLTF
TGTGCCAGCAGCTTAGACAGGGTGGCTGGGGCCAACGTCCTGACTTTC
>TRBJ1-1|.|.|TRBV25-1
CASSDRRERRTEAFF
TGTGCCAGCAGTGATAGACGGGAACGGAGGACTGAAGCTTTCTTT
>TRBJ1-1|.|.|TRBV5-1
CASSLAAPMNTEAFF
TGCGCCAGCAGCTTGGCCGCACCCATGAACACTGAAGCTTTCTTT
>TRBJ2-2|few|TRBD1|TRBV15
CATSKGQGGDTGELFF
TGTGCCACCAGCAAGGGACAGGGAGGTGACACCGGGGAGCTGTTTTTT
>TRBJ1-1|.|.|TRBV5-6
CAGADLGATEAFF
TGTGCCGGGGCTGATTTGGGCGCCACTGAAGCTTTCTTT
>TRBJ1-1|.|.|TRBV5-1
CASSVMGTATEAFF
TGCGCCAGCAGCGTAATGGGGACGGCAACTGAAGCTTTCTTT
>TRBJ2-4|few|TRBD1|TRBV28
CASRQGAGNIQYF
TGTGCCAGTAGACAGGGGGCGGGAAACATTCAGTACTTC
>TRBJ2-1|few|.|TRBV12-3/TRBV12-4
CASGQGNEQFF
TGTGCCAGCGGCCAGGGCAATGAGCAGTTCTTC
>TRBJ2-5|.|.|TRBV4-1
CASSQEGGEETQYF
TGCGCCAGCAGCCAAGAAGGCGGGGAAGAGACCCAGTACTTC
>TRBJ2-1|.|TRBD1|TRBV28
CASSLLGLGGHEQFF
TGTGCCAGCAGTTTATTGGGATTAGGGGGCCATGAGCAGTTCTTC
>TRBJ2-3|few|.|TRBV19
CASTKAIDTDTQYF
TGTGCCAGTACCAAGGCCATCGACACAGATACGCAGTATTTT
>TRBJ2-1|.|TRBD2|TRBV6-6
CASSLLTSGGVNEQFF
TGTGCCAGCAGTTTATTGACTAGCGGGGGGGTAAATGAGCAGTTCTTC
>TRBJ1-2|.|.|TRBV2
CASTLTWSHGYTF
TGTGCCAGCACCCTGACGTGGAGTCATGGCTACACCTTC
>TRBJ2-5|.|.|TRBV7-2
CASSLNAGQRKTQYF
TGTGCCAGCAGCTTGAATGCAGGGCAAAGGAAGACCCAGTACTTC
>TRBJ1-1|.|.|TRBV15
CATSRQGGVRPEAFF
TGTGCCACCAGCAGGCAAGGGGGGGTGAGGCCTGAAGCTTTCTTT
>TRBJ2-1|few|.|TRBV12-5
CASGLVWGEQFF
TGTGCTAGTGGTTTGGTATGGGGTGAGCAGTTCTTC
>TRBJ2-3|few|.|TRBV6-2/TRBV6-3
CASSHTGSYTDTQYF
TGTGCCAGCAGCCATACGGGATCGTACACAGATACGCAGTATTTT
>TRBJ2-5|few|.|TRBV7-2
CASAARTTQYF
TGTGCCAGCGCCGCTAGGACTACCCAGTACTTC
>TRBJ1-6|.|.|TRBV30
CAWSVERHYNSPLHF
TGTGCCTGGAGTGTAGAACGGCATTATAATTCACCCCTCCACTTT
>TRBJ1-2|.|.|TRBV5-5
CASSFEPGVDYGYTF
TGTGCCAGCAGCTTTGAGCCGGGGGTGGACTATGGCTACACCTTC
>TRBJ2-1|.|TRBD2|TRBV7-2
CASSLAGTSVAGRQFF
TGTGCCAGCAGCTTAGCCGGGACTAGCGTCGCAGGGCGGCAGTTCTTC
>TRBJ1-1|few|.|TRBV12-3/TRBV12-4
CASSTTGSNTEAFF
TGTGCCAGCAGCACGACAGGCTCGAACACTGAAGCTTTCTTT
>TRBJ2-3|.|.|TRBV5-1
CASKITDTQYF
TGCGCCAGCAAGATCACAGATACGCAGTATTTT
>TRBJ2-1|few|.|TRBV6-5
CASSYEAGRDNEQFF
TGTGCCAGCAGTTACGAGGCGGGGAGAGACAATGAGCAGTTCTTC
>TRBJ1-2|few|.|TRBV9
CASSVDQGRYGYTF
TGTGCCAGCAGCGTAGATCAGGGAAGGTATGGCTACACCTTC
>TRBJ2-1|many|TRBD2|TRBV20-1
CSALGGGGHNEQFF
TGCAGTGCCCTCGGCGGGGGAGGCCACAATGAGCAGTTCTTC
>TRBJ2-1|.|TRBD1|TRBV11-1
CASSLDRGDRNEQFF
TGTGCCAGCAGCTTGGACAGGGGTGATCGCAATGAGCAGTTCTTC
>TRBJ1-3|many|.|TRBV4-2
CASSARRWNNSGNTIYF
TGTGCCAGCAGCGCCCGACGCTGGAATAACTCTGGAAACACCATATATTTT
>TRBJ2-7|few|.|TRBV4-1
CASSLTDGVGYEQYF
TGCGCCAGCAGCCTGACGGACGGGGTCGGTTACGAGCAGTACTTC
>TRBJ2-7|.|.|TRBV10-1
CASSPVSGDPYEQYF
TGCGCCAGCAGCCCTGTCTCGGGGGACCCCTACGAGCAGTACTTC
>TRBJ2-1|many|.|TRBV7-8
CASSPDLGEQFF
TGTGCCAGCAGCCCTGACCTCGGGGAGCAGTTCTTC
>TRBJ1-2|.|.|TRBV5-4
CASSLRGTYFNYGYTF
TGTGCCAGCAGCTTGCGGGGGACCTATTTTAACTATGGCTACACCTTC
>TRBJ2-5|few|TRBD2|TRBV4-2
CASSQGRGLAEETQYF
TGTGCCAGCAGCCAAGGGCGGGGACTAGCGGAAGAGACCCAGTACTTC
>TRBJ2-2|few|.|TRBV6-5
CASRNSNTGELFF
TGTGCCAGCAGAAACTCGAACACCGGGGAGCTGTTTTTT
>TRBJ1-5|.|TRBD1|TRBV15
CATSKLGTGDQPQHF
TGTGCCACCAGCAAATTAGGCACAGGGGATCAGCCCCAGCATTTT
>TRBJ2-3|.|.|TRBV27
CASSFLGGRADTQYF
TGTGCCAGCAGTTTCCTCGGGGGCAGGGCGGATACGCAGTATTTT
>TRBJ1-2|.|.|TRBV30
CAWSVSGDGYTF
TGTGCCTGGAGTGTATCCGGGGACGGCTACACCTTC
>TRBJ1-6|few|.|TRBV3-1
CASSGMGIYNSPLHF
TGTGCCAGCTCAGGGATGGGGATTTATAATTCACCCCTCCACTTT
>TRBJ1-1|few|TRBD1|TRBV2
CASIGWTGTEAFF
TGTGCCAGCATTGGTTGGACAGGGACTGAAGCTTTCTTT
>TRBJ2-1|.|.|TRBV7-2
CASSIRVGSNNEQFF
TGTGCCAGCAGCATTAGAGTAGGGTCCAACAATGAGCAGTTCTTC
>TRBJ2-1|few|.|TRBV7-6
CASTRGGGSDEQFF
TGTGCCAGCACTAGGGGAGGAGGTTCGGATGAGCAGTTCTTC
>TRBJ2-3|few|TRBD1|TRBV5-1
CASSWTGYADTQYF
TGCGCCAGCAGCTGGACAGGGTACGCAGATACGCAGTATTTT
>TRBJ2-1|many|.|TRBV9
CASGGYSTYNEQFF
TGTGCCAGCGGAGGATACAGCACTTACAATGAGCAGTTCTTC
>TRBJ1-4|.|.|TRBV5-1
CASSPTKGGPEKLFF
TGCGCCAGCAGCCCTACTAAGGGGGGTCCCGAAAAACTGTTTTTT
>TRBJ1-6|.|.|TRBV7-9
CASGLAGVVSPLHF
TGTGCCAGCGGGCTGGCGGGGGTAGTCTCACCCCTCCACTTT
>TRBJ1-1|.|TRBD1|TRBV3-1
CASRQDRAGEVVAFF
TGTGCCAGCAGGCAGGACAGGGCAGGGGAAGTCGTGGCTTTCTTT
>TRBJ1-3|.|.|TRBV18
CASSPVTQKSSGNTIYF
TGTGCCAGCTCACCGGTGACTCAGAAGAGCTCTGGAAACACCATATATTTT
>TRBJ2-1|.|TRBD2|TRBV11-2
CASSLGRGGSNEQFF
TGTGCCAGCAGCTTAGGGCGGGGGGGCAGCAATGAGCAGTTCTTC
>TRBJ2-1|.|.|TRBV12-5
CASGLMGFNEQFF
TGTGCTAGTGGTTTAATGGGTTTCAATGAGCAGTTCTTC
>TRBJ1-2|.|.|TRBV5-1
CASSFQDNYGYTF
TGCGCCAGCAGCTTTCAGGATAACTATGGCTACACCTTC